One T cell receptor (beta chain) is described in this entry. Its antigen is currently unknown. Noted time point: sample taken at primary tumor resection. Whole RNA obtained from tumor, nontumor lung or frozen PBMC underwent sequencing without sorting. TCRdb analysed the 5' RACE reads with MiXCR anew, one entry per CDR3 protein. In the table there are 20,000 to 30,000 distinct CDR3 sequences, 4% to 5% of which are singletons. This CDR3 is built from 14 residues. Germline V gene data show CDR1 as DFQATT and CDR2 as SNEGSKA (reference sequence). V was clipped by 0 bases and J by 1 base, with 4 bases between them. These data originate in a study of spatial heterogeneity in lung cancer. Whole-study findings and limits: Resection saw ubiquitous expanded tumor TCRs appear in blood more than follow-up did.

The sequencing here drew on PBMCs, taken at surgery. The chain combines TRBV20-1 with TRBJ2-6; D ambiguous. This clonotype was sampled from a male donor with early-stage non-small cell lung cancer. The CDR3, as DNA: TGCAGTGCTAGAGAGCGGTCTGGGGCCAACGTCCTGACTTTC. It is translated as CSARERSGANVLTF.